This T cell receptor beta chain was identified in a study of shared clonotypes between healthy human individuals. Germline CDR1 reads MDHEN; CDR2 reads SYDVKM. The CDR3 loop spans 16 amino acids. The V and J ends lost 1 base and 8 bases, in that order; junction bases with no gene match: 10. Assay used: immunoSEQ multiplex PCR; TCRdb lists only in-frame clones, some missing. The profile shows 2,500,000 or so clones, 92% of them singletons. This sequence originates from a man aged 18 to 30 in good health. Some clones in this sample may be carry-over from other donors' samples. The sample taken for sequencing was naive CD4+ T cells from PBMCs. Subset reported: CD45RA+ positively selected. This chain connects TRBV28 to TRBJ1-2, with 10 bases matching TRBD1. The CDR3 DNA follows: TGTGCCAGCAGTTTATTGGGACAGGGGAAACGAAGAGGCTACACCTTC. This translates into CASSLLGQGKRRGYTF.